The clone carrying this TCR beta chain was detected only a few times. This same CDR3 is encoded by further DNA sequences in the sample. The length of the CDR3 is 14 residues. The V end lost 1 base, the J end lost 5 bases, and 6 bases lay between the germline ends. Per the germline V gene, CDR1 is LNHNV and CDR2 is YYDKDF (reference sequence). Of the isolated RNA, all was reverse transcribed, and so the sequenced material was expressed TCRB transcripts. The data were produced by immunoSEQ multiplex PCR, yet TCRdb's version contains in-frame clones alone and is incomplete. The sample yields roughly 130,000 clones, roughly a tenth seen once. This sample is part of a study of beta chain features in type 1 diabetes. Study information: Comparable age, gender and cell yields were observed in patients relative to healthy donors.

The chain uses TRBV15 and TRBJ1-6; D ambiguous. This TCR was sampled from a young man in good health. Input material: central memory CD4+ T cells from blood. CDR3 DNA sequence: TGTGCCACCAGCAGAGGAGGAAATAATTCACCCCTCCACTTT. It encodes CATSRGGNNSPLHF.